This T cell receptor (beta chain) is from a study of cytomegalovirus exposure and HLA in healthy donors. Study findings and constraints: In presence/absence analyses, roughly uniform sequencing depth across donors was assumed. Looking again later, the authors saw that most CMV-associated TCR beta chains seemed HLA-restricted.

This CDR3 has 13 residues. Trimming pared 0 bases from V and 6 bases from J, leaving 6 bases between. CDR1 and CDR2 from the germline V gene are SEHNR and FQNEAQ (reference sequence). Points on this clone: Its antigen is as yet unknown.

Those who donated were healthy bone marrow donors. The PCR used 60 Vbeta and 13 Jbeta primers. Profiled with immunoSEQ multiplex PCR; TCRdb holds only in-frame clones, not every one. The sample contains about 190,000 clones, around 88% of which appear only once. Sequences were obtained from PBMCs. The sequence derives from a young woman in good health and CMV-seronegative. The V gene is TRBV7-9, the J gene TRBJ2-1; D call uncertain. This CDR3 reads CASSLAGINEQFF. CDR3 in DNA: TGTGCCAGCAGCTTAGCGGGCATCAATGAGCAGTTCTTC.